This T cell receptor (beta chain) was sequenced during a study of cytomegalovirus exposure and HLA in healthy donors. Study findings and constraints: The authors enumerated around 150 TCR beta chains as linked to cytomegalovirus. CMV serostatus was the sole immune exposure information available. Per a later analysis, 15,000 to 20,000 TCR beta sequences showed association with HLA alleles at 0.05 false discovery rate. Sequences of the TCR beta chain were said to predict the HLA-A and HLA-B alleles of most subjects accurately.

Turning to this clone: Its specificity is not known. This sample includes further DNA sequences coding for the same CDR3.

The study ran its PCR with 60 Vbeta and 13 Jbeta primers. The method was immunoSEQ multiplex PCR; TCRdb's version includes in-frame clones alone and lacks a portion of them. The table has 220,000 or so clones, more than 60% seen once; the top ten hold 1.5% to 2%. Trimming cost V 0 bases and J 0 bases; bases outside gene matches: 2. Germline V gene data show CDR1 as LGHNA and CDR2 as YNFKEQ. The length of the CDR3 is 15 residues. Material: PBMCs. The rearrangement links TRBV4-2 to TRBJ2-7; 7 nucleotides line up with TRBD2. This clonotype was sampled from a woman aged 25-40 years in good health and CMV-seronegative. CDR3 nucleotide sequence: TGTGCCAGCAGCCAAGAAGGCGGGAGCTCCTACGAGCAGTACTTC. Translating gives CASSQEGGSSYEQYF.